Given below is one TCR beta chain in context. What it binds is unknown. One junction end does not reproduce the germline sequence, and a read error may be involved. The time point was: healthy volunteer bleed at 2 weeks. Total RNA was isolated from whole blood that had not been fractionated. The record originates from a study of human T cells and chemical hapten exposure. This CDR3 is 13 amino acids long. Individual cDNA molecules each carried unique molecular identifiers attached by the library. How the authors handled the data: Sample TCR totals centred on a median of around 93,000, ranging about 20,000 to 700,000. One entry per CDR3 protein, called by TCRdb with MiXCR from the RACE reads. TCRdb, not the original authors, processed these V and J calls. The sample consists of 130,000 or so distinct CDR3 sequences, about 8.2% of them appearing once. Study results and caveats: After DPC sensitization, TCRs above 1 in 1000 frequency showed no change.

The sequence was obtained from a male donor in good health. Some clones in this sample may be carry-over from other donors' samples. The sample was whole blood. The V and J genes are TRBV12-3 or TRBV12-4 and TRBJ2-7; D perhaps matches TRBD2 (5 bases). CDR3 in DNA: TGTGTCAGCAATCCGGGGAGCTCCTACGAGCAGTACTTC. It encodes CVSNPGSSYEQYF.